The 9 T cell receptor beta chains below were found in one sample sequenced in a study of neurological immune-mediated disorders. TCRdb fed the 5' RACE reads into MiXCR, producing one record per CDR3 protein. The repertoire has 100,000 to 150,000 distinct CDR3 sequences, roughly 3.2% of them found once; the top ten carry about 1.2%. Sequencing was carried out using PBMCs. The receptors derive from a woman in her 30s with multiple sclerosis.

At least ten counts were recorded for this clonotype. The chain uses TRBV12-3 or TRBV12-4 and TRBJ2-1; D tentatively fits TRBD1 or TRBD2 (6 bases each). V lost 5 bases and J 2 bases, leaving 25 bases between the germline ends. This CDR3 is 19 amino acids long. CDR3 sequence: CASSLPPGGYNHAYNEQFF. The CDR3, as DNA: TGTGCCAGCAGTCTACCTCCCGGGGGCTATAACCATGCCTACAATGAGCAGTTCTTC.

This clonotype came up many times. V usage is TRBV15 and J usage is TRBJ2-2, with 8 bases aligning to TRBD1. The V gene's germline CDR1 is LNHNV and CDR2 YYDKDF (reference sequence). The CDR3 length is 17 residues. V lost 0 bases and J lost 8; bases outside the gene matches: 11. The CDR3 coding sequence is TGTGCCACCAGCAGAGATGCAGTCGGACAGGGCATGGGGGAGCTGTTTTTT. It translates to CATSRDAVGQGMGELFF.

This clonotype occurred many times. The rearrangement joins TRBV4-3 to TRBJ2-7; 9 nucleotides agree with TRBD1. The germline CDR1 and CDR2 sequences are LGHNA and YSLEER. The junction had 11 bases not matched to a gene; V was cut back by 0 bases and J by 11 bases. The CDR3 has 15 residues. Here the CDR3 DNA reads TGCGCCAGCAGCCAAGACAATTCCGCCGGGACAGGGAAGTACTTC. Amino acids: CASSQDNSAGTGKYF.

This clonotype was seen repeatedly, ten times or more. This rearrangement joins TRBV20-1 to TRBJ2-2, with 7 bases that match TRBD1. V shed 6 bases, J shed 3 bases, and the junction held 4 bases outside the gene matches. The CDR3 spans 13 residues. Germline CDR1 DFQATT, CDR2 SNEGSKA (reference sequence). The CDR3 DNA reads TGCAGTGCAAAGACAGGGCACACCGGGGAGCTGTTTTTT. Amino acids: CSAKTGHTGELFF.

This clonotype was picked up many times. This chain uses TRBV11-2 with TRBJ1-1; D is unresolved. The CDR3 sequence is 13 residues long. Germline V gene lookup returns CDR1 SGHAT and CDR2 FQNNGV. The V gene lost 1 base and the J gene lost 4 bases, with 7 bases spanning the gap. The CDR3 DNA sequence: TGTGCCAGCAGCTTAGTGTGGTCCACTGAAGCTTTCTTT. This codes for CASSLVWSTEAFF. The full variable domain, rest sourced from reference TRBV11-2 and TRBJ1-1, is EAGVAQSPRYKIIEKRQSVAFWCNPISGHATLYWYQQILGQGPKLLIQFQNNGVVDDSQLPKDRFSAERLKGVDSTLKIQPAKLEDSAVYLCASSLVWSTEAFFGQGTRLTVV.

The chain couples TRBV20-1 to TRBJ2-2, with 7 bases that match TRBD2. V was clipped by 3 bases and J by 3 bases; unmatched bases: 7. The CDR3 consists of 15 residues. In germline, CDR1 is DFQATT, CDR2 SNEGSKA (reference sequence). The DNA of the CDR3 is TGCAGTGCTAGGGGGCTGGGAGGGGACACCGGGGAGCTGTTTTTT. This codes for CSARGLGGDTGELFF.

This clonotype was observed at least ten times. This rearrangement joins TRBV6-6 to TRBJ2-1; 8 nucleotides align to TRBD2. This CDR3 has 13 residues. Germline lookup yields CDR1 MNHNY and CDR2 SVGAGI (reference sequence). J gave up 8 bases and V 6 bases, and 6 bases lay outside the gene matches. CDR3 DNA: TGTGCCAGCAGGAGCGGGAGAGGGGATGAGCAGTTCTTC. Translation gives CASRSGRGDEQFF.

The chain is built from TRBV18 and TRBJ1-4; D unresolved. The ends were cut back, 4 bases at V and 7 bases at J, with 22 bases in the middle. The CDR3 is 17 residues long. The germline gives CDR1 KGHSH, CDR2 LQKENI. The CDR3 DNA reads TGTGCCAGCTCACTATCCCTCGTCACAGAGCGAGGTGAAAAACTGTTTTTT. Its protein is CASSLSLVTERGEKLFF. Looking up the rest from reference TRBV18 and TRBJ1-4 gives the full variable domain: NAGVMQNPRHLVRRRGQEARLRCSPMKGHSHVYWYRQLPEEGLKFMVYLQKENIIDESGMPKERFSAEFPKEGPSILRIQQVVRGDSAAYFCASSLSLVTERGEKLFFGSGTQLSVL.

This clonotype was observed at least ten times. DNA of the CDR3: TGTGCCAGCAGCCGCGAGGGTCTGGGGGAGCAGTACTTC. It translates to CASSREGLGEQYF. This rearrangement joins TRBV7-8 to TRBJ2-7; TRBD2 is a possible D gene (5 bases). The CDR3 runs to 13 residues. The V end was cut by 5 bases, the J end by 7 bases, with 15 bases between. The germline V gene encodes CDR1 SGHVS and CDR2 FQNEAQ. The full variable domain, rest sourced from reference TRBV7-8 and TRBJ2-7, is GAGVSQSPRYKVAKRGQDVALRCDPISGHVSLFWYQQALGQGPEFLTYFQNEAQLDKSGLPSDRFFAERPEGSVSTLKIQRTQQEDSAVYLCASSREGLGEQYFGPGTRLTVT.